This TCR beta chain was found in a study of siplizumab effects on memory and regulatory T cells. This CDR3 comprises 18 residues. V shed 4 bases and J shed 0 bases, with 19 bases lying between them. Germline V gene sequence: CDR1 MNHEY, CDR2 SMNVEV (reference sequence). Clones were sequenced by immunoSEQ multiplex PCR, and TCRdb holds only the in-frame ones, with some missing. The data show approximately 100,000 clones, 85% to 95% seen once. The TCR originated in a human donor in good health. This sequence joins TRBV27 and TRBJ2-4; a weak D match, TRBD1 (6 bases). Sequenced: non-Treg CD4+ T cells sorted from blood. CDR3 DNA sequence: TGTGCCAGCAGTTCCTACTTGGGGGCAGGCGTAGCCAAAAACATTCAGTACTTC. Its translation is CASSSYLGAGVAKNIQYF.